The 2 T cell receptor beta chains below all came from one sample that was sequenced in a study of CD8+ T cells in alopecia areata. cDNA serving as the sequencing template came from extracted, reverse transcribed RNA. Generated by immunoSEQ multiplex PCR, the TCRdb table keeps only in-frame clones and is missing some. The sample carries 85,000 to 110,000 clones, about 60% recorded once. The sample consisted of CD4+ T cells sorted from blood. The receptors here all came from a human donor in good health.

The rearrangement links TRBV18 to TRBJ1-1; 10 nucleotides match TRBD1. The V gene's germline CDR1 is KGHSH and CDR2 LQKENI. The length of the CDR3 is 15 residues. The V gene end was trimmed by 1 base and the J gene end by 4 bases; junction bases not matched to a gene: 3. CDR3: CASSPLGQGGTEAFF. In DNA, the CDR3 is TGTGCCAGCTCACCACTTGGACAGGGGGGCACTGAAGCTTTCTTT.

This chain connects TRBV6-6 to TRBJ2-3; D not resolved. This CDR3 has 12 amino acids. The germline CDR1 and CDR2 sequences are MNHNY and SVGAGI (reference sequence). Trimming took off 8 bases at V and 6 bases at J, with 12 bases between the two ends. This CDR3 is CASRPSADTQYF. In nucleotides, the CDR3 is TGTGCCAGCCGGCCATCCGCGGATACGCAGTATTTT.